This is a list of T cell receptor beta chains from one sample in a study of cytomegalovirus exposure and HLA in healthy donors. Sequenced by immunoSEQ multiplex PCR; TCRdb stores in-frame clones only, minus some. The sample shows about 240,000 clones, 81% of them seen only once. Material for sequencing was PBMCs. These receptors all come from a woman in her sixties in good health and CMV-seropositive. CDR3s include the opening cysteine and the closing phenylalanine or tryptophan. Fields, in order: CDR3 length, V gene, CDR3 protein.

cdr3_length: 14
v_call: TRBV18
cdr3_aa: CASSRTGNNQPQHF

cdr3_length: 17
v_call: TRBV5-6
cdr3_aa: CASSRGLAHTGEETQYF

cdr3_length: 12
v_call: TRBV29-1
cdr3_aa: CSVGGGRNEQFF

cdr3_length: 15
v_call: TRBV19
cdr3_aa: CASRTKGTQYYGYTF

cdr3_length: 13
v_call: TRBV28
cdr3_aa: CASRSAGNYGYTF

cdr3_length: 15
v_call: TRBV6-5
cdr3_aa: CASSYGSVAFYEQYF

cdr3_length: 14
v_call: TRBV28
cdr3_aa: CASSSSGLYNEQFF

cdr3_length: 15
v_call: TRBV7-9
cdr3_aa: CSSSLEDSLNTEAFF

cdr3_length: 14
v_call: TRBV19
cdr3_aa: CASSHPRQKETQYF

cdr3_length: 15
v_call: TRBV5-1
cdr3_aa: CASSFQDGMGTEAFF

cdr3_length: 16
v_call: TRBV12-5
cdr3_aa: CASGRTEGGPYNEQFF

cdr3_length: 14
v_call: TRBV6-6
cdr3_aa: CASSLSGATGELFF

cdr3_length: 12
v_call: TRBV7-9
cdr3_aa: CSSSFSGNEQYF

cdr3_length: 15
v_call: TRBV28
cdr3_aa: CASRTGTGTQETQYF

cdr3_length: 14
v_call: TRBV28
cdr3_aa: CASTLTGRPYGYTF

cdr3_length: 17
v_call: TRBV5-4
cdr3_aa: CASSTGLAGVGTDTQYF

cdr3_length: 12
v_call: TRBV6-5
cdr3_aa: CASSHQTGELFF

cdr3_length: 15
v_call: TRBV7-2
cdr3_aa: CASRPEQASAETQYF

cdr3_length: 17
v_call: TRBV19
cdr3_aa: CASSPTGGAGLAQAQYF

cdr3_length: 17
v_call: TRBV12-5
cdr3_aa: CASAPGTSGRSTDTQYF

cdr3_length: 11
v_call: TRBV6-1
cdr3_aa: CASRRADTQYF

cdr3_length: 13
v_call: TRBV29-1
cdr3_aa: CSVVQVVNTEAFF

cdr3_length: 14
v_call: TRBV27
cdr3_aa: CASSLQGENYGYTF

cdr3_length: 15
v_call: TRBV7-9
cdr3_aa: CASSPTGTTNEKLFF

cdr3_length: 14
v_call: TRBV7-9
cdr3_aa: CASSRAGVITEAFF

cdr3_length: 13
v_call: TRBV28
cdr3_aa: CASLTGRAREQYF

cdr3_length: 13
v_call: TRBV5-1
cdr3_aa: CASSLDTGFGYTF

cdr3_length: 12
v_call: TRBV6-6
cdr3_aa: CASSPGDNEQFF